The 23 T cell receptor beta chains reported below all come from one sample, sequenced in a study of blood T cell repertoires in COVID-19. Some clones are missing from TCRdb's copy, which holds only in-frame ones; the method was immunoSEQ multiplex PCR. The profile shows over 350,000 clones, around 89% of them singletons. The source material was PBMCs or T cells enriched from blood (not recorded which). The receptors were gathered from a woman aged 30 to 39 with acute COVID-19.

This chain uses TRBV18 with TRBJ1-1, with D perhaps TRBD1 (6 bases). Germline loops: CDR1 KGHSH, CDR2 LQKENI. CDR3 length: 14 residues. Trimming shortened V by 5 bases and J by 5 bases, and 15 bases separated the two germline ends. The DNA for the CDR3 is TGTGCCAGCTCAGAACAGGGTTACGGAACTGAAGCTTTCTTT. Its protein is CASSEQGYGTEAFF.

The chain is built from TRBV6-5 and TRBJ1-6; a weak D match, TRBD1 (6 bases). V lost 0 bases and J 6 bases, leaving 12 bases between the germline ends. This CDR3 region has 16 residues. Germline V gene lookup returns CDR1 MNHEY and CDR2 SVGAGI. Here the CDR3 reads CASSYSPTGTNSPLHF. CDR3 coding DNA: TGTGCCAGCAGTTACTCCCCGACAGGCACTAATTCACCCCTCCACTTT.

Remarks on this clone: Other DNA sequences in this sample translate to the same CDR3. The chain carries TRBV5-1 and TRBJ2-3; 15 nucleotides match TRBD2. The CDR3 totals 16 residues. Per germline, CDR1 SGHRS and CDR2 YFSETQ. After removal of 3 bases from V and 3 bases from J, the junction contained 2 bases not matched to a gene. The CDR3 sequence: CASSSGLAGGTDTQYF. For the CDR3, the DNA is TGCGCCAGCAGCTCCGGACTAGCGGGGGGGACAGATACGCAGTATTTT.

The chain joins TRBV30 to TRBJ2-3; maybe TRBD2 (5 bases). This CDR3 has 14 amino acids. V lost 4 bases and J lost 0, with 11 bases in between. Germline V gene lookup returns CDR1 GTSNPN and CDR2 SVGIG (reference sequence). This chain's CDR3 is CAWMTRGSTDTQYF. CDR3 DNA sequence: TGTGCCTGGATGACTCGAGGGAGCACAGATACGCAGTATTTT.

The V and J genes are TRBV6-5 and TRBJ2-7; 9 nucleotides align to TRBD1. V lost 6 bases, J lost 3 bases, and 9 bases stayed unmatched. Germline assignment: CDR1 MNHEY and CDR2 SVGAGI. The CDR3 length is 15 residues. CDR3 bases: TGTGCCAGCAGCCCGGGACAGGGATCGCGCTACGAGCAGTACTTC. Translated, it gives CASSPGQGSRYEQYF.

The table lists this clone with a count of one. V gene TRBV6-6 combines with J gene TRBJ2-3; 8 nucleotides align to TRBD2. The CDR3 runs 13 residues. J lost 9 bases, V lost 5 bases, and 7 bases had no gene match. CDR1 and CDR2 (germline): MNHNY, SVGAGI (reference sequence). The CDR3 coding sequence is TGTGCCAGCAGTCCCGGGAGCGGGGGAACGCAGTATTTT. Translation: CASSPGSGGTQYF.

This clone has a single count. The rearrangement links TRBV9 to TRBJ2-3; D not resolved. The ends were cut back, 0 bases at V and 6 bases at J, with 2 bases in the middle. The CDR3 is 11 residues long. Per germline, CDR1 SGDLS and CDR2 YYNGEE. As DNA, the CDR3 is TGTGCCAGCAGCGTAGCGGATACGCAGTATTTT. This gives the protein CASSVADTQYF.

The rearrangement uses TRBV9 and TRBJ1-2, with 9 bases aligning to TRBD1. Germline V gene lookup returns CDR1 SGDLS and CDR2 YYNGEE. With 0 bases clipped from V and 3 bases from J, the junction kept 3 bases outside the gene matches. The CDR3 totals 15 residues. CDR3 in DNA: TGTGCCAGCAGCGTAGGGGACAGGGCTGACTATGGCTACACCTTC. Translating it yields CASSVGDRADYGYTF. Drawing the rest from reference TRBV9 and TRBJ1-2, the complete variable domain is DSGVTQTPKHLITATGQRVTLRCSPRSGDLSVYWYQQSLDQGLQFLIQYYNGEERAKGNILERFSAQQFPDLHSELNLSSLELGDSALYFCASSVGDRADYGYTFGSGTRLTVV.

This clone was counted a single time. The J gene is TRBJ1-1, the V gene TRBV27; D is unclear. V lost 5 bases to trimming and J lost 4 bases, with 8 bases between them. CDR3 length: 12 amino acids. The germline CDR1 and CDR2 sequences are MNHEY and SMNVEV (reference sequence). In DNA, the CDR3 is TGTGCCAGCAGTAACATGGTCACTGAAGCTTTCTTT. Its translation: CASSNMVTEAFF.

V usage is TRBV10-1 and J usage is TRBJ2-2, with 9 bases matching TRBD2. This CDR3 region has 15 residues. Germline V CDR1 and CDR2: WNHNN, SYGVQD (reference sequence). The ends lost 4 bases at V and 4 bases at J; junction bases unmatched: 4. CDR3 nucleotide sequence: TGCGCCAGCAGTGGCGGGGGGGCCGGCACCGGGGAGCTGTTTTTT. As protein: CASSGGGAGTGELFF.

The V call is TRBV6-6, the J call TRBJ1-1, with 8 positions matching TRBD1. CDR1 and CDR2 from the germline V gene are MNHNY and SVGAGI (reference sequence). With V trimmed by 7 bases and J by 5 bases, 12 bases remained unmatched. The CDR3 covers 15 residues. CDR3 sequence: CASNEPRGRRTEAFF. In nucleotides, the CDR3 is TGTGCCAGCAACGAACCCAGGGGGCGAAGGACTGAAGCTTTCTTT.

A note on this clone: At one end, the junction sequence differs from germline, possibly due to a read error. The chain employs TRBV13 and TRBJ1-2, with D tentatively TRBD1 (5 bases). The CDR3 has 15 amino acids. Germline loops: CDR1 PRHDT, CDR2 FYEKMQ (reference sequence). The CDR3 coding sequence is TGTGCCAGCAGCCTAGGACGGGGGTCAGGCTATGGCTACACCTTC. Protein product: CASSLGRGSGYGYTF.

The chain couples TRBV4-1 to TRBJ2-1, with D possibly TRBD2 on 5 matching bases. The CDR3 has 15 amino acids. V was pared by 1 base and J by 6 bases, with 13 bases between. CDR1 and CDR2 from the germline V gene are MGHRA and YSYEKL. The DNA for the CDR3 is TGCGCCAGCAGCCAAGTGGTGGACTCATCCAATGAGCAGTTCTTC. Translation gives CASSQVVDSSNEQFF.

This chain uses TRBV9 with TRBJ1-4, with TRBD1 as a possible D gene (5 bases). This CDR3 is built from 13 residues. Germline V gives CDR1 SGDLS, CDR2 YYNGEE. V was pared by 0 bases and J by 7 bases, with 7 bases between. In DNA form, the CDR3 reads TGTGCCAGCAGCGTAGACGGGGGTGAAAAACTGTTTTTT. Translating gives CASSVDGGEKLFF.

CDR3 in DNA: TGTGCCAGCTCACCTTTTTCAGGAGGAGGGGTAACCGAAAACTATGGCTACACCTTC. This codes for CASSPFSGGGVTENYGYTF. The chain couples TRBV18 to TRBJ1-2; possible D gene TRBD1, 5 bases. Germline-derived CDR1 and CDR2 are KGHSH and LQKENI. The CDR3 loop spans 19 amino acids. The ends were cut back, 3 bases at V and 2 bases at J, with 25 bases in the middle.

The V call is TRBV3-1 (or the pseudogene TRBV3-2), the J call TRBJ2-7; D remains ambiguous. V lost 3 bases, J lost 4 bases, and 7 bases lay in between. CDR1 and CDR2 (germline): LGHDT, YNNKEL (reference sequence). The CDR3 runs to 12 residues. The CDR3 nucleotides read TGTGCCAGCAGCCATTCCGGTTACGAGCAGTACTTC. Protein: CASSHSGYEQYF.

This chain links TRBV2 with TRBJ2-1, with a weak D call TRBD1 (6 bases). Trimming left V 6 bases short and J 1 base short, with 13 bases between. This CDR3 region has 15 residues. CDR1 is SNHLY, CDR2 FYNNEI, per germline. CDR3 in amino acids: CASRGNRESYNEQFF. In DNA, the CDR3 is TGTGCCAGCAGGGGTAACAGGGAATCCTACAATGAGCAGTTCTTC.

The table lists this clone with a few counts. The V call is TRBV7-2, the J call TRBJ1-1; perhaps TRBD1 as D (6 bases). Trimming shortened V by 2 bases and J by 4 bases, and 20 bases separated the two germline ends. This CDR3 region has 17 residues. CDR1 and CDR2 (germline): SGHTA, FQGNSA. CDR3 sequence reads: CASSLSPGQIGRTEAFF. CDR3 sequence (DNA): TGTGCCAGCAGCTTAAGCCCTGGACAGATTGGCCGCACTGAAGCTTTCTTT. Together with reference TRBV7-2 and TRBJ1-1, the CDR3 gives the full variable domain: GAGVSQSPSNKVTEKGKDVELRCDPISGHTALYWYRQSLGQGLEFLIYFQGNSAPDKSGLPSDRFSAERTGGSVSTLTIQRTQQEDSAVYLCASSLSPGQIGRTEAFFGQGTRLTVV.

The chain links TRBV7-8 to TRBJ1-6, with 10 bases that match TRBD1. The germline V gene encodes CDR1 SGHVS and CDR2 FQNEAQ. With V trimmed by 5 bases and J by 7 bases, 5 bases remained unmatched. The CDR3 is 15 amino acids. The CDR3 sequence is CASSVTGGANSPLHF. The CDR3 nucleotides read TGTGCCAGCAGCGTGACAGGGGGCGCAAATTCACCCCTCCACTTT. Looking up the rest from reference TRBV7-8 and TRBJ1-6 gives the full variable domain: GAGVSQSPRYKVAKRGQDVALRCDPISGHVSLFWYQQALGQGPEFLTYFQNEAQLDKSGLPSDRFFAERPEGSVSTLKIQRTQQEDSAVYLCASSVTGGANSPLHFGNGTRLTVT.

The gene calls are TRBV11-3 and TRBJ2-2; TRBD2 matches at 12 bases. Germline CDR1 SGHNT, CDR2 YENEEA. This CDR3 region has 17 residues. V was clipped by 7 bases and J by 5 bases; unmatched bases: 11. The CDR3 reads CASTLPSGGAGTGELFF. The CDR3 coding sequence is TGTGCCAGCACCCTTCCTAGCGGGGGGGCGGGAACCGGGGAGCTGTTTTTT.

This rearrangement joins TRBV7-2 to TRBJ2-7, with 10 positions matching TRBD1. The CDR3 consists of 15 residues. Trimming removed 5 bases from V and 6 bases from J; junction bases left unmatched: 10. Germline V gene sequence: CDR1 SGHTA, CDR2 FQGNSA. The CDR3 spells CASSVGQGIPGEQYF. CDR3 nucleotides: TGTGCCAGCAGCGTGGGACAGGGGATACCGGGCGAGCAGTACTTC.

This rearrangement joins TRBV2 to TRBJ2-7; 11 bases are shared with TRBD2. Trimming cost V 6 bases and J 5 bases; bases outside gene matches: 9. Germline assignment: CDR1 SNHLY and CDR2 FYNNEI. The CDR3 sequence is 15 residues long. CDR3 nucleotide sequence: TGTGCCAGCAGGTTCGGACTAGCGGGTAGGGACGAGCAGTACTTC. Amino acid sequence: CASRFGLAGRDEQYF.

This clone was detected once. The chain joins TRBV14 to TRBJ1-2, with TRBD1 identical over 7 bases. Germline trimming cut 3 bases from V and 8 bases from J; bases unmatched to any gene: 12. The CDR3 length is 15 residues. Germline-derived CDR1 and CDR2 are SGHDN and FVKESK. The CDR3 coding sequence is TGTGCCAGCAGCCAGGTCTCGACAGGGATTCGGGGCTACACCTTC. Residues: CASSQVSTGIRGYTF.